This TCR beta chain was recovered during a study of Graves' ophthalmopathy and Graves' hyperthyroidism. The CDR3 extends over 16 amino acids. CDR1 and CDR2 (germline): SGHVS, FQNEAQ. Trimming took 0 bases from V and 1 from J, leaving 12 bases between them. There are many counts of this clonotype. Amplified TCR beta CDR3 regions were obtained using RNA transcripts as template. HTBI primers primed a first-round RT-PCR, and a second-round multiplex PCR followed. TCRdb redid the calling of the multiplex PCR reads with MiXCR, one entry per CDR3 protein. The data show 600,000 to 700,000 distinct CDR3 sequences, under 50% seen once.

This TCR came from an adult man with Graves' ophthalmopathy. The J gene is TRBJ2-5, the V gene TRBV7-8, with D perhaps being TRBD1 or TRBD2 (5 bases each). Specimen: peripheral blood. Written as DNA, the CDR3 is TGTGCCAGCAGCTTAGCGAGGGGTGACAGCCAAGAGACCCAGTACTTC. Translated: CASSLARGDSQETQYF.